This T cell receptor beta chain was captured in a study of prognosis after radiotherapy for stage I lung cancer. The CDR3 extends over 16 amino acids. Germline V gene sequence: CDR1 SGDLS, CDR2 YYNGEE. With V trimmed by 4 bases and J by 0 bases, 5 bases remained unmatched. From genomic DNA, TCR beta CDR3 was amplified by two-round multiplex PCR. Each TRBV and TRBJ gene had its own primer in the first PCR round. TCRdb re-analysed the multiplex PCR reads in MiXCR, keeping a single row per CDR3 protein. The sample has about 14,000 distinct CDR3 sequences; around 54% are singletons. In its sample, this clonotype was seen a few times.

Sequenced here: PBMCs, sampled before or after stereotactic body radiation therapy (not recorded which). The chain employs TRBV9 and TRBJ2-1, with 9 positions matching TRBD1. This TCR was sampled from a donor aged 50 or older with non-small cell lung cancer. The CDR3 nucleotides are TGTGCCAGCAGCCCAGGGACAGGGAGCTCCTACAATGAGCAGTTCTTC. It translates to CASSPGTGSSYNEQFF.